The clone carrying this T cell receptor (beta chain) was recorded once. The germline V gene has CDR1 MDHEN and CDR2 SYDVKM. The CDR3 runs to 11 residues. Trimming removed 9 bases at V and 3 bases at J, with 9 bases between. These data come from a study of cytomegalovirus exposure and HLA in healthy donors. Clones were sequenced by immunoSEQ multiplex PCR, and TCRdb holds only the in-frame ones, with some missing. The sample yields 150,000 to 200,000 clones, roughly 85% seen once. The TCR originated in a man aged 18 to 29 in good health and CMV-seropositive. The gene calls are TRBV28 and TRBJ2-7; D is undetermined. The sample consisted of PBMCs. In DNA form, the CDR3 reads TGTGCCAGTACTGCCAACTACGAGCAGTACTTC. Its protein is CASTANYEQYF.